Listed below are T cell receptor beta chains from one sample, sequenced in a study of CD8 T cells in Susac syndrome. TCRdb re-called the immunoSEQ multiplex PCR reads through MiXCR, storing one row per CDR3 protein. The sample contains more than 120,000 distinct CDR3 sequences, 94% of which appear only once. The specimen sequenced was CD4+ T cells from PBMCs. The receptors originated from a human donor in good health. Both conserved end residues are part of each CDR3. The D gene is left open where the match is weak. Clone size is stated in some rows and not others, as once, few, many or a class when expanded.

clone_size: -; j_call: TRBJ1-4; v_call: TRBV2; d_call: -; cdr3_aa: CASSEWGAINEKLFF; cdr3_nt: TGTGCCAGCAGTGAATGGGGGGCTATTAATGAAAAACTGTTTTTT
clone_size: once; j_call: TRBJ1-2; v_call: TRBV19; d_call: TRBD1; cdr3_aa: CASTLTGGVYGYTF; cdr3_nt: TGTGCCAGTACCCTGACAGGGGGCGTCTATGGCTACACCTTC
clone_size: -; j_call: TRBJ2-7; v_call: TRBV2; d_call: -; cdr3_aa: CASNLGSGVYEQYF; cdr3_nt: TGTGCCAGCAATCTAGGGTCGGGAGTGTACGAGCAGTACTTC
clone_size: -; j_call: TRBJ2-2; v_call: TRBV10-3; d_call: TRBD2; cdr3_aa: CAIPVLAGVSTGELFF; cdr3_nt: TGTGCCATCCCGGTGCTAGCGGGTGTCAGCACCGGGGAGCTGTTTTTT
clone_size: few; j_call: TRBJ2-7; v_call: TRBV30; d_call: -; cdr3_aa: CAWSFFGAEGYEQYF; cdr3_nt: TGTGCCTGGAGCTTTTTCGGCGCGGAGGGGTACGAGCAGTACTTC
clone_size: -; j_call: TRBJ1-2; v_call: TRBV12-3/TRBV12-4; d_call: -; cdr3_aa: CASSLERGHGYTF; cdr3_nt: TGTGCCAGCAGTTTAGAAAGGGGCCATGGCTACACCTTC
clone_size: -; j_call: TRBJ2-3; v_call: TRBV20-1; d_call: -; cdr3_aa: CSNRAFGGDTQYF; cdr3_nt: TGCAGTAACCGGGCCTTCGGGGGAGATACGCAGTATTTT
clone_size: -; j_call: TRBJ2-7; v_call: TRBV19; d_call: TRBD2; cdr3_aa: CASSIPGRRGREQYF; cdr3_nt: TGTGCCAGTAGTATACCCGGGAGGAGGGGCCGCGAGCAGTACTTC
clone_size: -; j_call: TRBJ2-5; v_call: TRBV6-1; d_call: TRBD1; cdr3_aa: CASSERPQGARTETQYF; cdr3_nt: TGTGCCAGCAGTGAGAGGCCTCAGGGGGCGCGTACAGAGACCCAGTACTTC
clone_size: -; j_call: TRBJ1-5; v_call: TRBV20-1; d_call: -; cdr3_aa: CSARGGTGINQPQHF; cdr3_nt: TGCAGTGCTAGAGGGGGTACAGGGATTAATCAGCCCCAGCATTTT
clone_size: -; j_call: TRBJ2-5; v_call: TRBV6-6; d_call: TRBD1; cdr3_aa: CASCPTGGRETQYF; cdr3_nt: TGTGCCAGTTGTCCGACAGGGGGGCGAGAGACCCAGTACTTC
clone_size: once; j_call: TRBJ2-1; v_call: TRBV29-1; d_call: TRBD1; cdr3_aa: CSVGTGAWGGEQFF; cdr3_nt: TGCAGCGTTGGGACAGGGGCGTGGGGAGGTGAGCAGTTCTTC
clone_size: -; j_call: TRBJ2-7; v_call: TRBV3-1; d_call: -; cdr3_aa: CASSQVPFPGSEQYF; cdr3_nt: TGTGCCAGCAGCCAAGTACCCTTCCCGGGGTCCGAGCAGTACTTC
clone_size: -; j_call: TRBJ1-2; v_call: TRBV4-1; d_call: -; cdr3_aa: CASSQEARTPYGYTF; cdr3_nt: TGCGCCAGCAGCCAAGAAGCTAGGACGCCCTATGGCTACACCTTC
clone_size: -; j_call: TRBJ1-1; v_call: TRBV2; d_call: -; cdr3_aa: CASSTAGTNTEAFF; cdr3_nt: TGTGCCAGCAGTACCGCAGGCACGAACACTGAAGCTTTCTTT
clone_size: -; j_call: TRBJ2-4; v_call: TRBV20-1; d_call: TRBD2; cdr3_aa: CSARGVVGAGGAKNIQYF; cdr3_nt: TGCAGTGCTAGAGGAGTGGTAGGAGCGGGAGGAGCCAAAAACATTCAGTACTTC
clone_size: -; j_call: TRBJ2-5; v_call: TRBV6-1; d_call: -; cdr3_aa: CASSEWSTLEYQETQYF; cdr3_nt: TGTGCCAGCAGTGAATGGTCTACACTTGAGTACCAAGAGACCCAGTACTTC
clone_size: few; j_call: TRBJ2-7; v_call: TRBV7-3; d_call: -; cdr3_aa: CASSLGPGNEQYF; cdr3_nt: TGTGCCAGCAGCTTAGGTCCGGGGAACGAGCAGTACTTC
clone_size: -; j_call: TRBJ2-1; v_call: TRBV19; d_call: -; cdr3_aa: CASHIRGGNEQFF; cdr3_nt: TGTGCCAGCCACATCCGGGGCGGCAATGAGCAGTTCTTC
clone_size: -; j_call: TRBJ1-1; v_call: TRBV30; d_call: -; cdr3_aa: CAWSSGDLRAEAFF; cdr3_nt: TGTGCCTGGAGTTCTGGGGATTTACGGGCTGAAGCTTTCTTT
clone_size: -; j_call: TRBJ1-5; v_call: TRBV20-1; d_call: -; cdr3_aa: CSARRRGQPQHF; cdr3_nt: TGCAGTGCTAGAAGGAGGGGTCAGCCCCAGCATTTT
clone_size: -; j_call: TRBJ2-1; v_call: TRBV12-3/TRBV12-4; d_call: -; cdr3_aa: CASSAEHINNEQFF; cdr3_nt: TGTGCCAGCAGCGCTGAGCATATTAACAATGAGCAGTTCTTC
clone_size: -; j_call: TRBJ2-5; v_call: TRBV10-2; d_call: -; cdr3_aa: CASSEEGGSFLGYF; cdr3_nt: TGCGCCAGCAGTGAGGAGGGAGGTTCTTTTTTAGGGTACTTC
clone_size: -; j_call: TRBJ2-3; v_call: TRBV12-5; d_call: -; cdr3_aa: CASGRSADTQYF; cdr3_nt: TGTGCTAGTGGCCGGTCGGCAGATACGCAGTATTTT
clone_size: -; j_call: TRBJ2-1; v_call: TRBV20-1; d_call: TRBD2; cdr3_aa: CSATPGLATYNEQFF; cdr3_nt: TGCAGTGCCACTCCGGGACTAGCGACCTACAATGAGCAGTTCTTC
clone_size: -; j_call: TRBJ1-5; v_call: TRBV6-1; d_call: TRBD1; cdr3_aa: CASSPWGTGTNQPQHF; cdr3_nt: TGTGCCAGCAGTCCTTGGGGGACAGGGACCAATCAGCCCCAGCATTTT
clone_size: once; j_call: TRBJ2-3; v_call: TRBV20-1; d_call: TRBD2; cdr3_aa: CSARDVAGVDTQYF; cdr3_nt: TGCAGTGCTAGAGATGTCGCGGGAGTGGATACGCAGTATTTT
clone_size: -; j_call: TRBJ2-7; v_call: TRBV7-4; d_call: TRBD1; cdr3_aa: CASSLARTGERYEQYF; cdr3_nt: TGTGCCAGCAGCTTAGCCCGAACAGGGGAAAGGTACGAGCAGTACTTC
clone_size: -; j_call: TRBJ2-4; v_call: TRBV4-2; d_call: TRBD2; cdr3_aa: CASSQDGTTLKGIQYF; cdr3_nt: TGTGCCAGCAGCCAAGATGGGACTACCCTCAAGGGCATTCAGTACTTC
clone_size: once; j_call: TRBJ2-5; v_call: TRBV28; d_call: TRBD2; cdr3_aa: CASSVSGSAETQYF; cdr3_nt: TGTGCCAGCAGCGTTAGCGGGAGCGCTGAGACCCAGTACTTC
clone_size: -; j_call: TRBJ1-2; v_call: TRBV20-1; d_call: TRBD1; cdr3_aa: CSAREKTGGLYGYTF; cdr3_nt: TGCAGTGCTAGAGAAAAGACAGGGGGTTTATATGGCTACACCTTC
clone_size: -; j_call: TRBJ2-4; v_call: TRBV19; d_call: TRBD1; cdr3_aa: CASRPGQGGNIQYF; cdr3_nt: TGTGCCAGTAGACCGGGACAGGGTGGAAACATTCAGTACTTC
clone_size: -; j_call: TRBJ2-5; v_call: TRBV9; d_call: TRBD1; cdr3_aa: CASSILPGTAQETQYF; cdr3_nt: TGTGCCAGCAGCATATTGCCCGGGACAGCGCAAGAGACCCAGTACTTC
clone_size: -; j_call: TRBJ2-7; v_call: TRBV27; d_call: TRBD2; cdr3_aa: CASSSISGRKRYEQYF; cdr3_nt: TGTGCCAGCAGTTCAATTAGCGGGCGGAAGAGGTACGAGCAGTACTTC
clone_size: -; j_call: TRBJ1-2; v_call: TRBV9; d_call: -; cdr3_aa: CASSPTTNYGYTF; cdr3_nt: TGTGCCAGCAGCCCTACAACTAACTATGGCTACACCTTC
clone_size: -; j_call: TRBJ2-6; v_call: TRBV6-5; d_call: TRBD1; cdr3_aa: CASRPTGAGANVLTF; cdr3_nt: TGTGCCAGCAGACCCACAGGGGCTGGGGCCAACGTCCTGACTTTC
clone_size: -; j_call: TRBJ2-4; v_call: TRBV27; d_call: -; cdr3_aa: CASSLQAPGNIQYF; cdr3_nt: TGTGCCAGCAGCCTTCAGGCGCCTGGAAACATTCAGTACTTC
clone_size: once; j_call: TRBJ2-3; v_call: TRBV3-1; d_call: TRBD2; cdr3_aa: CASSQDGRWGGTDTQYF; cdr3_nt: TGTGCCAGCAGCCAAGACGGGAGGTGGGGAGGCACAGATACGCAGTATTTT
clone_size: -; j_call: TRBJ2-1; v_call: TRBV24-1; d_call: -; cdr3_aa: CATSVLSRDEDHEQFF; cdr3_nt: TGTGCCACCAGTGTCCTGAGTCGGGACGAGGACCATGAGCAGTTCTTC
clone_size: -; j_call: TRBJ2-1; v_call: TRBV5-4; d_call: TRBD2; cdr3_aa: CASSPRLAVSSYNEQFF; cdr3_nt: TGTGCCAGCAGCCCCAGACTAGCGGTAAGCTCCTACAATGAGCAGTTCTTC
clone_size: once; j_call: TRBJ1-1; v_call: TRBV5-6; d_call: -; cdr3_aa: CASSLVQGEVTEAFF; cdr3_nt: TGTGCCAGCAGCTTGGTACAAGGGGAGGTAACTGAAGCTTTCTTT
clone_size: -; j_call: TRBJ2-3; v_call: TRBV20-1; d_call: -; cdr3_aa: CSAKAVWDTQYF; cdr3_nt: TGCAGTGCTAAAGCGGTTTGGGATACGCAGTATTTT
clone_size: -; j_call: TRBJ2-3; v_call: TRBV7-6; d_call: TRBD2; cdr3_aa: CASSLEASGTDTQYF; cdr3_nt: TGTGCCAGCAGCTTAGAAGCTAGCGGAACAGATACGCAGTATTTT
clone_size: -; j_call: TRBJ1-1; v_call: TRBV9; d_call: -; cdr3_aa: CASSVAEGISAEAFF; cdr3_nt: TGTGCCAGCAGCGTAGCTGAAGGGATCTCTGCTGAAGCTTTCTTT
clone_size: -; j_call: TRBJ1-1; v_call: TRBV29-1; d_call: TRBD1; cdr3_aa: CSVLPGQGTEAFF; cdr3_nt: TGCAGCGTTCTCCCGGGACAGGGAACTGAAGCTTTCTTT
clone_size: -; j_call: TRBJ1-2; v_call: TRBV5-1; d_call: -; cdr3_aa: CASRTQNYGYTF; cdr3_nt: TGCGCCAGCCGAACCCAGAACTATGGCTACACCTTC
clone_size: once; j_call: TRBJ2-1; v_call: TRBV20-1; d_call: -; cdr3_aa: CSARQGYNEQFF; cdr3_nt: TGCAGTGCTAGACAGGGCTACAATGAGCAGTTCTTC
clone_size: -; j_call: TRBJ2-3; v_call: TRBV5-4; d_call: -; cdr3_aa: CASSGANTQYF; cdr3_nt: TGTGCCAGCAGCGGCGCGAATACGCAGTATTTT
clone_size: -; j_call: TRBJ1-4; v_call: TRBV28; d_call: -; cdr3_aa: CASNPGGGRGFYEKLFF; cdr3_nt: TGTGCCAGCAACCCTGGCGGAGGGAGGGGTTTTTATGAAAAACTGTTTTTT
clone_size: few; j_call: TRBJ1-1; v_call: TRBV6-1; d_call: -; cdr3_aa: CASSRGRNTEAFF; cdr3_nt: TGTGCCAGCAGCCGAGGGAGGAACACTGAAGCTTTCTTT
clone_size: -; j_call: TRBJ2-1; v_call: TRBV5-1; d_call: -; cdr3_aa: CASSWGIPGGNEQFF; cdr3_nt: TGCGCCAGCAGCTGGGGGATCCCTGGGGGCAATGAGCAGTTCTTC
clone_size: once; j_call: TRBJ2-7; v_call: TRBV20-1; d_call: -; cdr3_aa: CSATPVDEQYF; cdr3_nt: TGCAGTGCTACTCCGGTCGACGAGCAGTACTTC
clone_size: -; j_call: TRBJ2-2; v_call: TRBV28; d_call: -; cdr3_aa: CASSSLVEGVTGELFF; cdr3_nt: TGTGCCAGCAGTTCCCTCGTGGAGGGGGTAACCGGGGAGCTGTTTTTT
clone_size: -; j_call: TRBJ1-2; v_call: TRBV2; d_call: -; cdr3_aa: CASSEQGSQYGYTF; cdr3_nt: TGTGCCAGCAGTGAACAGGGGTCTCAGTATGGCTACACCTTC
clone_size: once; j_call: TRBJ1-4; v_call: TRBV5-8; d_call: -; cdr3_aa: CASSFDLNEKLFF; cdr3_nt: TGTGCCAGCAGCTTTGACTTGAATGAAAAACTGTTTTTT